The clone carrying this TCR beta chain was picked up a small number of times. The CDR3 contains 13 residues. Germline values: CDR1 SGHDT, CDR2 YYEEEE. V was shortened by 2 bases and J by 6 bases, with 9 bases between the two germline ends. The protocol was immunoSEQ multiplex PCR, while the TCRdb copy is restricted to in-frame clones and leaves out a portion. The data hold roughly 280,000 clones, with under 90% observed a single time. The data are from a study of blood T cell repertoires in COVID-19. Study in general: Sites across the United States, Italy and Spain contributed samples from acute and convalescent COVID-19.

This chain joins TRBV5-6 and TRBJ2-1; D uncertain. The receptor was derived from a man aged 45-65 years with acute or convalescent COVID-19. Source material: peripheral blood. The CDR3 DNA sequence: TGTGCCAGCAGCTTAAACTCTGGCAATGAGCAGTTCTTC. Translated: CASSLNSGNEQFF.